The 31 T cell receptor beta chains presented below share a single source sample, sequenced in a study of cytomegalovirus exposure and HLA in healthy donors. PCR used 60 Vbeta primers and 13 Jbeta primers. The table came from immunoSEQ multiplex PCR; TCRdb's copy has only in-frame clones and leaves some out. The sample has approximately 190,000 clones, around 86% seen once. Sequenced sample: PBMCs. These receptors originate from a woman younger than 30 in good health and CMV-seronegative.

The chain links TRBV6-5 to TRBJ1-2; 7 bases are shared with TRBD1. Germline lookup yields CDR1 MNHEY and CDR2 SVGAGI. The V and J ends lost 8 bases and 4 bases, in that order; junction bases with no gene match: 1. There are 11 residues in the CDR3. The CDR3 loop reads CASGDSYGYTF. The CDR3 coding sequence is TGTGCCAGCGGGGACAGCTATGGCTACACCTTC.

V gene TRBV28 combines with J gene TRBJ1-1; a possible D gene is TRBD1 (5 bases). Germline V CDR1 and CDR2: MDHEN, SYDVKM. V lost 6 bases, J lost 5 bases, and 16 bases lay in between. The CDR3 runs 14 residues. CDR3 bases: TGTGCCAGCAGCTGGAGCCGGGGGTATACTGAAGCTTTCTTT. It is translated as CASSWSRGYTEAFF. Using reference TRBV28 and TRBJ1-1 for the parts outside the CDR3, the full variable domain is DVKVTQSSRYLVKRTGEKVFLECVQDMDHENMFWYRQDPGLGLRLIYFSYDVKMKEKGDIPEGYSVSREKKERFSLILESASTNQTSMYLCASSWSRGYTEAFFGQGTRLTVV.

The chain links TRBV29-1 to TRBJ2-2; 7 nucleotides align to TRBD1. J was trimmed by 0 bases and V by 2 bases; bases with no gene match: 0. The CDR3 contains 14 residues. Looked up from germline, CDR1 is SQVTM and CDR2 is ANQGSEA. The CDR3 nucleotides are TGCAGCGTTGAAACAGGGGCGAACACCGGGGAGCTGTTTTTT. As protein: CSVETGANTGELFF.

The CDR3, as DNA: TGCAGCGTTAAGGGACAGACAGATTCACCCCTCCACTTT. Amino acid sequence: CSVKGQTDSPLHF. The chain joins TRBV29-1 to TRBJ1-6, with 7 bases fitting TRBD1. The CDR3 runs to 13 residues. The germline V gene encodes CDR1 SQVTM and CDR2 ANQGSEA. V lost 5 bases and J lost 8; bases outside the gene matches: 6.

This chain connects TRBV27 to TRBJ2-3; tentatively, D is TRBD2 (6 bases). Trimming pared 8 bases from V and 0 bases from J, leaving 12 bases between. The CDR3 spans 14 residues. The germline V gene encodes CDR1 MNHEY and CDR2 SMNVEV (reference sequence). For the CDR3, the DNA is TGTGCCAGCGGGAGGACTTGGAGCACAGATACGCAGTATTTT. Its translation is CASGRTWSTDTQYF.

Here the CDR3 DNA reads TGTGCCAGCACCTGGGAGGGAACTAACAATGAGCAGTTCTTC. Its protein product is CASTWEGTNNEQFF. The chain uses TRBV27 and TRBJ2-1; TRBD2 matches at 7 bases. The CDR3 contains 14 residues. Germline values: CDR1 MNHEY, CDR2 SMNVEV (reference sequence). The V segment lost 7 bases and the J segment 5 bases; nucleotides outside the gene matches: 8.

V is TRBV29-1 and J is TRBJ2-1, with D possibly TRBD2 on 5 matching bases. The germline V and J ends were trimmed by 5 bases and 0 bases, with 8 bases remaining between them. Germline CDR1 reads SQVTM; CDR2 reads ANQGSEA. This CDR3 is 13 amino acids long. The CDR3 DNA follows: TGCAGCGTTCCGGGAAGCTCCTACAATGAGCAGTTCTTC. Protein: CSVPGSSYNEQFF.

V gene TRBV15 combines with J gene TRBJ1-5; D may be TRBD1 (6 bases). Trimming pared 4 bases from V and 7 bases from J, leaving 8 bases between. Germline V gene sequence: CDR1 LNHNV, CDR2 YYDKDF (reference sequence). The CDR3 runs to 12 residues. CDR3 nucleotide sequence: TGTGCCACCAGCAACGACAGGCAGCCCCAGCATTTT. This encodes CATSNDRQPQHF.

The gene calls are TRBV28 and TRBJ1-4; weak D call: TRBD1 (5 bases). V lost 10 bases and J 5 bases, leaving 20 bases between the germline ends. Germline CDR1 is MDHEN and CDR2 is SYDVKM. The CDR3 length is 15 residues. The CDR3 region is CATGGSGRSNEKLFF. CDR3 coding DNA: TGTGCCACCGGGGGTTCGGGACGGTCAAATGAAAAACTGTTTTTT.

Here the CDR3 DNA reads TGTGCCAGCAGCCAAGAACCTAGCGGCGAGCAGTACTTC. Encoded protein: CASSQEPSGEQYF. This chain connects TRBV4-2 to TRBJ2-7; 7 bases match TRBD2. The CDR3 runs 13 residues. Germline CDR1 LGHNA, CDR2 YNFKEQ. The V and J ends lost 0 bases and 6 bases, in that order; junction bases with no gene match: 2.

CDR3 sequence (DNA): TGTGCCAGCGGCGGGGAATACACAGATACGCAGTATTTT. It translates to CASGGEYTDTQYF. J is TRBJ2-3 and V is TRBV2, with D possibly TRBD2 on 6 matching bases. This CDR3 is 13 amino acids long. V lost 8 bases and J 2 bases, leaving 11 bases between the germline ends. Germline CDR1 SNHLY, CDR2 FYNNEI.

The chain carries TRBV5-1 and TRBJ2-5, with D hard to call. The germline V gene has CDR1 SGHRS and CDR2 YFSETQ. The CDR3 covers 15 residues. V was shortened by 1 base and J by 1 base, with 11 bases between the two germline ends. CDR3 sequence reads: CASSLSSGFQETQYF. CDR3 bases: TGCGCCAGCAGCTTGAGTTCCGGTTTCCAAGAGACCCAGTACTTC.

V is TRBV5-5 and J is TRBJ2-1, with D perhaps TRBD1 (6 bases). V was cut by 6 bases and J by 0 bases, with 10 bases left in between. This CDR3 is built from 14 residues. Germline CDR1 SGHKS, CDR2 YYEKEE (reference sequence). The CDR3: CASTTGSSYNEQFF. DNA of the CDR3: TGTGCCAGCACAACAGGGAGCTCCTACAATGAGCAGTTCTTC.

This clone was seen a single time. This chain links TRBV20-1 with TRBJ1-5; D not certain. CDR3 size: 11 residues. Germline CDR1 and CDR2: DFQATT and SNEGSKA (reference sequence). V lost 3 bases to trimming and J lost 6 bases, with 6 bases between them. CDR3 DNA: TGCAGTGCTAGTTCCAGTCAGCCCCAGCATTTT. Its protein product is CSASSSQPQHF.

This chain connects TRBV4-1 to TRBJ1-4; 10 bases match TRBD1. The CDR3 loop spans 16 amino acids. V lost 5 bases, J lost 5 bases, and 8 bases stayed unmatched. Germline lookup yields CDR1 MGHRA and CDR2 YSYEKL. The chain's CDR3 is CASSSGQGVPNEKLFF. The DNA for the CDR3 is TGCGCCAGCAGCTCAGGACAGGGGGTTCCGAATGAAAAACTGTTTTTT.

The rearrangement links TRBV5-1 to TRBJ1-1, with 10 bases matching TRBD1. Germline V gene lookup returns CDR1 SGHRS and CDR2 YFSETQ. CDR3 length: 16 residues. The junction had 8 bases not matched to a gene; V was cut back by 3 bases and J by 3 bases. CDR3 region: CASSSAPTGGDTEAFF. As DNA, the CDR3 is TGCGCCAGCAGCTCGGCCCCGACAGGGGGCGACACTGAAGCTTTCTTT.

The rearrangement links TRBV9 to TRBJ2-3; no firm D call. Germline V CDR1 and CDR2: SGDLS, YYNGEE. V was trimmed by 4 bases and J by 0 bases, leaving 12 bases between them. The CDR3 runs to 15 residues. The CDR3 DNA reads as TGTGCCAGCAGCTCAATAGCCGGGAGCACAGATACGCAGTATTTT. As protein: CASSSIAGSTDTQYF.

The rearrangement uses TRBV14 and TRBJ1-1, with D perhaps TRBD1 (5 bases). The germline V gene has CDR1 SGHDN and CDR2 FVKESK. Trimming removed 0 bases at V and 5 bases at J, with 13 bases between. The CDR3 runs 15 residues. The CDR3 DNA reads TGTGCCAGCAGCCAAGAACCCAGGGTTGTGACTGAAGCTTTCTTT. Translated: CASSQEPRVVTEAFF. The entire variable domain, with the rest obtained from reference TRBV14 and TRBJ1-1, is as follows: EAGVTQFPSHSVIEKGQTVTLRCDPISGHDNLYWYRRVMGKEIKFLLHFVKESKQDESGMPNNRFLAERTGGTYSTLKVQPAELEDSGVYFCASSQEPRVVTEAFFGQGTRLTVV.

The chain couples TRBV9 to TRBJ2-7; possibly TRBD1 for D (6 bases). The ends were cut back, 0 bases at V and 1 base at J, with 14 bases in the middle. CDR1 is SGDLS, CDR2 YYNGEE, per germline. The CDR3 is 16 amino acids. CDR3 amino acids: CASSVAPQTGSYEQYF. The CDR3 DNA follows: TGTGCCAGCAGCGTAGCTCCCCAGACAGGTTCCTACGAGCAGTACTTC.

This rearrangement joins TRBV18 to TRBJ1-1; TRBD1 might be the D (5 bases). V lost 2 bases and J lost 5, with 15 bases in between. The V gene's germline CDR1 is KGHSH and CDR2 LQKENI. The CDR3 is 15 residues long. The CDR3 protein is CASSPRSQGLTEAFF. The CDR3 DNA is TGTGCCAGCTCACCAAGGTCGCAGGGTCTAACTGAAGCTTTCTTT.

The DNA for the CDR3 is TGTGCCACCAGCAGAACCCCGGGACTAAACACCGGGGAGCTGTTTTTT. It is translated as CATSRTPGLNTGELFF. This chain links TRBV15 with TRBJ2-2, with 7 bases aligning to TRBD2. Trimming took 2 bases from V and 2 from J; bases not matched to a gene: 5. From germline, CDR1 is LNHNV and CDR2 YYDKDF (reference sequence). The CDR3 has 16 amino acids.

In DNA, the CDR3 is TGTGCCAGCAGCTTGGGGGGACTATACGAGCAGTACTTC. Amino acids: CASSLGGLYEQYF. This sequence joins TRBV5-4 and TRBJ2-7; 7 nucleotides agree with TRBD2. This CDR3 region has 13 residues. Germline values: CDR1 SGHNT, CDR2 YYREEE (reference sequence). The junction had 1 base not matched to a gene; V was cut back by 0 bases and J by 4 bases. The full variable domain, in which reference TRBV5-4 and TRBJ2-7 provide the parts outside the CDR3, is ETGVTQSPTHLIKTRGQQVTLRCSSQSGHNTVSWYQQALGQGPQFIFQYYREEENGRGNFPPRFSGLQFPNYSSELNVNALELDDSALYLCASSLGGLYEQYFGPGTRLTVT.

The rearrangement uses TRBV9 and TRBJ1-1; no reliable D call. Germline assignment: CDR1 SGDLS and CDR2 YYNGEE. The CDR3 contains 16 residues. V lost 0 bases to trimming and J lost 4 bases, with 16 bases between them. The CDR3 DNA sequence: TGTGCCAGCAGCGTAGCTGCGGGTCGTGGTGGCACTGAAGCTTTCTTT. It is translated as CASSVAAGRGGTEAFF.

The chain combines TRBV19 with TRBJ1-1; no firm D call. Looked up from germline, CDR1 is LNHDA and CDR2 is SQIVND (reference sequence). This CDR3 region has 13 residues. V lost 4 bases to trimming and J lost 0 bases, with 6 bases between them. CDR3 sequence: CASSTSLNTEAFF. Written as DNA, the CDR3 is TGTGCCAGTAGTACGTCCTTGAACACTGAAGCTTTCTTT.

The rearrangement links TRBV25-1 to TRBJ2-5; 7 bases map to TRBD2. The CDR3 is 13 amino acids. Looked up from germline, CDR1 is MGHDK and CDR2 is SYGVNS. The V segment lost 2 bases and the J segment 3 bases; nucleotides outside the gene matches: 0. CDR3 sequence reads: CASSEAGEETQYF. The CDR3, as DNA: TGTGCCAGCAGTGAAGCGGGGGAAGAGACCCAGTACTTC.

This clone was seen more than once but under ten times. The chain couples TRBV14 to TRBJ2-5, with D perhaps TRBD1 (6 bases). The ends were cut back, 0 bases at V and 5 bases at J, with 13 bases in the middle. The CDR3 has 15 amino acids. CDR1 SGHDN and CDR2 FVKESK come from the germline V gene. CDR3 residues: CASSQDWGPGETQYF. Written as DNA, the CDR3 is TGTGCCAGCAGCCAAGATTGGGGGCCAGGGGAGACCCAGTACTTC.

The chain joins TRBV29-1 to TRBJ2-7; D might be TRBD2 (6 bases). The CDR3 loop spans 13 amino acids. CDR1 and CDR2 (germline): SQVTM, ANQGSEA. V was pared by 4 bases and J by 5 bases, with 15 bases between. CDR3 nucleotides: TGCAGCGTTGCGCCTAGCGTCTACCACGAGCAGTACTTC. Translated, it gives CSVAPSVYHEQYF.

The chain couples TRBV5-6 to TRBJ2-7, with D possibly being TRBD1 (6 bases). CDR3 length: 14 amino acids. V dropped 0 bases and J dropped 5 bases, with 12 bases sitting between them. CDR1 is SGHDT and CDR2 is YYEEEE in the germline V gene. In DNA form, the CDR3 reads TGTGCCAGCAGCTTGGCCGGTCAGGGGAACGAGCAGTACTTC. It yields the protein CASSLAGQGNEQYF.

The chain employs TRBV29-1 and TRBJ1-1; D is ambiguous. Trimming took off 4 bases at V and 0 bases at J, with 9 bases between the two ends. The CDR3 runs 13 residues. The germline V gene encodes CDR1 SQVTM and CDR2 ANQGSEA. The CDR3 coding sequence is TGCAGCGTTGCGAGTTCCATGAACACTGAAGCTTTCTTT. Protein product: CSVASSMNTEAFF. The complete variable domain, with remaining parts taken from reference TRBV29-1 and TRBJ1-1, reads SAVISQKPSRDICQRGTSLTIQCQVDSQVTMMFWYRQQPGQSLTLIATANQGSEATYESGFVIDKFPISRPNLTFSTLTVSNMSPEDSSIYLCSVASSMNTEAFFGQGTRLTVV.

This clone was counted a few times. V gene TRBV10-2 combines with J gene TRBJ2-7; 7 nucleotides align to TRBD2. Trimming removed 2 bases from V and 2 bases from J; junction bases left unmatched: 6. The germline V gene has CDR1 WSHSY and CDR2 SAAADI. The length of the CDR3 is 15 residues. DNA for the CDR3: TGCGCCAGCAGTGAGAATCAGCGGGGACCCTACGAGCAGTACTTC. Its protein is CASSENQRGPYEQYF.

The J gene is TRBJ1-2, the V gene TRBV6-1; the match to TRBD1 covers 10 bases. This CDR3 is 15 amino acids long. After removal of 6 bases from V and 0 bases from J, the junction contained 4 bases not matched to a gene. Germline V gene sequence: CDR1 MNHNS, CDR2 SASEGT. The CDR3 coding sequence is TGTGCCAGCAGATCCGGGACAGGGGCTAACTATGGCTACACCTTC. Its translation: CASRSGTGANYGYTF.